The 2 T cell receptor beta chains below were found in one sample sequenced in a study of blood T cell repertoires in COVID-19. Measured with immunoSEQ multiplex PCR; TCRdb has only the in-frame clones, and not every one. Of more than 200,000 clones in the sample, less than 90% were seen once. The sequenced sample consisted of peripheral blood. These receptors all stem from a man aged 30-40 years with active or convalescent COVID-19.

This chain links TRBV7-2 with TRBJ2-3; D not certain. Germline CDR1 is SGHTA and CDR2 is FQGNSA. The CDR3 runs 14 residues. V was clipped by 5 bases and J by 0 bases, with 9 bases between them. The CDR3 coding sequence is TGTGCCAGCAGCCAGGATTCTAGCACAGATACGCAGTATTTT. As protein: CASSQDSSTDTQYF.

The chain joins TRBV4-3 to TRBJ2-3; possibly TRBD2 for D (6 bases). V lost 0 bases and J 0 bases, leaving 7 bases between the germline ends. Germline lookup yields CDR1 LGHNA and CDR2 YSLEER. The CDR3 extends over 15 amino acids. The CDR3 region has the DNA TGCGCCAGCAGCCAAGACCTAGCGAGCACAGATACGCAGTATTTT. It encodes CASSQDLASTDTQYF.